The 31 T cell receptor beta chains below all came from one sample that was sequenced in a study of blood T cell repertoires in COVID-19. Here immunoSEQ multiplex PCR was the method, and the copy in TCRdb shows in-frame clones only, minus some. The sample yields 40,000 to 65,000 clones, just over 85% seen once. Sequenced: peripheral blood. All receptors derive from an older man with active COVID-19.

The chain recombines TRBV25-1 with TRBJ1-1, with a possible D match to TRBD1 (6 bases). The CDR3 covers 14 residues. Per the germline V gene, CDR1 is MGHDK and CDR2 is SYGVNS. The V end lost 2 bases, the J end lost 1 base, and 8 bases lay between the germline ends. CDR3: CASSEGGSNTEAFF. CDR3 in DNA: TGTGCCAGCAGTGAAGGGGGCTCGAACACTGAAGCTTTCTTT. Full variable domain (remainder filled in from reference TRBV25-1 and TRBJ1-1): EADIYQTPRYLVIGTGKKITLECSQTMGHDKMYWYQQDPGMELHLIHYSYGVNSTEKGDLSSESTVSRIRTEHFPLTLESARPSHTSQYLCASSEGGSNTEAFFGQGTRLTVV.

On this clone itself: The germline gene is not matched at one end of the junction; a read error may be the cause. This CDR3 is also generated by other DNA sequences in the sample. V is TRBV11-2 and J is TRBJ2-3; no reliable D call. In germline, CDR1 is SGHAT, CDR2 FQNNGV. This CDR3 is built from 14 residues. The CDR3 is CASSLAPGTDTQYF. DNA of the CDR3: TGTGCCAGCAGCTTAGCCCCCGGCACAGATACACAGTATTTT.

The chain uses TRBV24-1 and TRBJ2-2; 8 bases agree with TRBD1. The CDR3 is 16 residues long. Losses at the gene ends were 7 bases for V and 0 bases for J; bases not matched to a gene: 6. Germline-derived CDR1 and CDR2 are KGHDR and SFDVKD. CDR3 coding DNA: TGTGCCACCAGAGGCTCAGGGGGCTCGAACACCGGGGAGCTGTTTTTT. It encodes CATRGSGGSNTGELFF.

V usage is TRBV28 and J usage is TRBJ2-5; maybe TRBD2 (6 bases). This CDR3 spans 15 amino acids. In germline, CDR1 is MDHEN, CDR2 SYDVKM. Deletions cut 5 bases from V and 8 bases from J, with 21 bases between. CDR3 in DNA: TGTGCCAGCAGTCTATCTACAGCGGGTCTGATTACCCAGTACTTC. Translation: CASSLSTAGLITQYF.

V is TRBV6-6 and J is TRBJ2-7, with D maybe TRBD1 (6 bases). Trimming took 7 bases from V and 6 from J, leaving 13 bases between them. The germline V gene has CDR1 MNHNY and CDR2 SVGAGI (reference sequence). The CDR3 sequence is 12 residues long. CDR3 sequence: CASTWGLGEQYF. Written as DNA, the CDR3 is TGTGCCAGCACCTGGGGGCTCGGCGAGCAGTACTTC.

The genes are TRBV7-3 and TRBJ2-3, with a weak D call TRBD2 (5 bases). The CDR3 is 18 residues long. The V and J ends lost 4 bases and 0 bases respectively, with 20 bases between them. Germline assignment: CDR1 SGHTA and CDR2 FQGTGA. The CDR3, as DNA: TGTGCCAGCAGCTCTGGCCTAGGGCGGGTGAAGAGCACAGATACGCAGTATTTT. Encoded protein: CASSSGLGRVKSTDTQYF.

This chain links TRBV18 with TRBJ2-3; D not certain. Germline V gene lookup returns CDR1 KGHSH and CDR2 LQKENI. The CDR3 consists of 15 residues. Trimming pared 1 base from V and 2 bases from J, leaving 10 bases between. This CDR3 reads CASSPLRGFTDTQYF. CDR3 DNA: TGTGCCAGCTCACCACTCCGCGGCTTCACAGATACGCAGTATTTT.

This chain links TRBV5-8 with TRBJ1-1, with 7 bases aligning to TRBD1. The length of the CDR3 is 17 residues. After removal of 3 bases from V and 5 bases from J, the junction contained 16 bases not matched to a gene. The germline V gene encodes CDR1 SGHTS and CDR2 YDEGEE. The CDR3 reads CASSSANQRQGWTEAFF. The CDR3 DNA follows: TGTGCCAGCAGCTCGGCAAACCAGAGACAGGGATGGACTGAAGCTTTCTTT.

The V gene is TRBV3-1 (or the pseudogene TRBV3-2), the J gene TRBJ1-2, with TRBD1 matching over 9 bases. The trim removed 5 bases at V and 6 bases at J, leaving 4 bases unmatched. This CDR3 spans 13 amino acids. The germline V gene has CDR1 LGHDT and CDR2 YNNKEL (reference sequence). Here the CDR3 reads CASSGTGRNGYTF. CDR3 nucleotides: TGTGCCAGCAGCGGGACAGGGCGCAATGGCTACACCTTC.

The rearrangement joins TRBV11-2 to TRBJ2-7; D is possibly TRBD1 (7 bases). The CDR3 loop spans 16 amino acids. Trimming pared 4 bases from V and 1 base from J, leaving 17 bases between. Germline V gene lookup returns CDR1 SGHAT and CDR2 FQNNGV. The CDR3 loop is CASSWPSGGRSYEQYF. The CDR3 nucleotides read TGTGCCAGCAGCTGGCCCTCAGGGGGGAGGTCCTACGAGCAGTACTTC.

The chain employs TRBV18 and TRBJ2-3; 9 bases line up with TRBD2. The CDR3 loop spans 16 amino acids. CDR1 and CDR2 from the germline V gene are KGHSH and LQKENI. Losses at the gene ends were 6 bases for V and 6 bases for J; bases not matched to a gene: 13. CDR3 amino acids: CASSSISGGGADTQYF. The CDR3, as DNA: TGTGCCAGCTCCTCCATTTCAGGCGGGGGGGCCGATACGCAGTATTTT.

The gene calls are TRBV4-3 and TRBJ1-5, with D hard to call. This CDR3 has 13 amino acids. Trimming took off 0 bases at V and 7 bases at J, with 7 bases between the two ends. CDR1 and CDR2 from the germline V gene are LGHNA and YSLEER. The CDR3 region is CASSQDRGQPQHF. The CDR3 region has the DNA TGCGCCAGCAGCCAAGATCGGGGACAGCCCCAGCATTTT.

The chain uses TRBV5-1 and TRBJ2-5; 7 nucleotides align to TRBD2. This CDR3 has 14 amino acids. V dropped 7 bases and J dropped 5; count of bases not matched to a gene: 11. The germline CDR1 and CDR2 sequences are SGHRS and YFSETQ. The CDR3 reads CASRGDPGEETQYF. CDR3 coding DNA: TGCGCCAGCCGGGGGGACCCGGGGGAGGAGACCCAGTACTTC.

The sample holds one count of this clone. The J gene is TRBJ2-5, the V gene TRBV7-6, with TRBD2 matching 10 bases. Germline assignment: CDR1 SGHVS and CDR2 FNYEAQ. CDR3 length equals 18 residues. The V gene end was trimmed by 2 bases and the J gene end by 1 base; junction bases not matched to a gene: 10. The CDR3 coding sequence is TGTGCCAGCAGCTTATTGACGCTAGCGGGGGAGGTCCAAGAGACCCAGTACTTC. Protein product: CASSLLTLAGEVQETQYF.

The gene calls are TRBV7-9 and TRBJ1-5; TRBD1 agrees at 7 bases. Germline V gives CDR1 SEHNR, CDR2 FQNEAQ (reference sequence). V shed 5 bases, J shed 4 bases, and the junction held 5 bases outside the gene matches. The CDR3 loop spans 14 amino acids. The DNA of the CDR3 is TGTGCCAGCAGCATGGGACAGACAAATCAGCCCCAGCATTTT. It is translated as CASSMGQTNQPQHF.

The chain carries TRBV9 and TRBJ2-2, with D possibly matching TRBD1 (6 bases). Germline V CDR1 and CDR2: SGDLS, YYNGEE. With 4 bases removed from V and 9 bases from J, the gap between germline ends came to 10 bases. This CDR3 has 12 amino acids. The CDR3 DNA is TGTGCCAGCAGCCGGGACAACAGGGAGCTGTTTTTT. Protein sequence: CASSRDNRELFF.

The J gene is TRBJ2-2, the V gene TRBV21-1; no check of the table's D call, TRBD2, against the DNA was made. TRBV21-1 is deemed a pseudogene. The CDR3 covers 14 residues. DNA of the CDR3: TGTGCCAGCAGCAGGGAGCAGGAGACCGGGGAGCTGTTTTTT. This encodes CASSREQETGELFF.

The chain uses TRBV5-1 and TRBJ1-4; TRBD1 matches at 10 bases. Germline V lookup: CDR1 SGHRS, CDR2 YFSETQ. This CDR3 is built from 15 residues. Trimming took 5 bases from V and 6 from J; bases not matched to a gene: 7. CDR3 coding DNA: TGCGCCAGCAGGGAGACAGGGGGCGGGTATGAAAAACTGTTTTTT. Translating gives CASRETGGGYEKLFF.

The chain is built from TRBV15 and TRBJ2-2; D gene unclear. The CDR3 loop spans 12 amino acids. The germline V and J ends were trimmed by 4 bases and 7 bases, with 7 bases remaining between them. Germline-derived CDR1 and CDR2 are LNHNV and YYDKDF (reference sequence). CDR3 coding DNA: TGTGCCACCAGCACCAGTGGCGGGGAGCTGTTTTTT. Translation gives CATSTSGGELFF.

J is TRBJ1-1 and V is TRBV4-3; the match to TRBD1 covers 7 bases. With V trimmed by 0 bases and J by 1 base, 2 bases remained unmatched. Per germline, CDR1 LGHNA and CDR2 YSLEER. The CDR3 consists of 15 residues. The CDR3 bases are TGCGCCAGCAGCCAAGACCGACAGGGGAACACTGAAGCTTTCTTT. Its protein product is CASSQDRQGNTEAFF.

V is TRBV19 and J is TRBJ2-7, with TRBD2 identical over 7 bases. The V gene's germline CDR1 is LNHDA and CDR2 SQIVND (reference sequence). V was clipped by 4 bases and J by 2 bases; unmatched bases: 2. The CDR3 runs to 13 residues. Here the CDR3 reads CASSRGLTYEQYF. CDR3 coding DNA: TGTGCCAGTAGTAGGGGACTAACCTACGAGCAGTACTTC.

The chain has TRBV12-5 and TRBJ1-4, with D unclear. Germline V gene data show CDR1 as LGHNT and CDR2 as FRNRAP. The CDR3 has 13 residues. V gave up 4 bases and J gave up 12 bases, with 15 bases separating them. CDR3 DNA: TGTGCTAGTGGTTCCCCCCGCGGCACGGAACTGTTTTTT. Translating gives CASGSPRGTELFF.

For the CDR3, the DNA is TGTGCCAGTAGTACCCGGGACAGACCAGATACGCAGTATTTT. Its translation: CASSTRDRPDTQYF. The V and J genes are TRBV19 and TRBJ2-3; 7 bases fit TRBD1. The CDR3 sequence is 14 residues long. CDR1 is LNHDA, CDR2 SQIVND, per germline (reference sequence). The ends lost 4 bases at V and 4 bases at J; junction bases unmatched: 5.

V and J are TRBV6-2 or TRBV6-3 and TRBJ1-2; possible D gene TRBD1, 6 bases. The CDR3 loop spans 12 amino acids. V lost 5 bases and J 4 bases, leaving 8 bases between the germline ends. Germline-derived CDR1 and CDR2 are MNHEY and SVGEGT. The CDR3 coding sequence is TGTGCCAGCAGTCGACAGGCCTATGGCTACACCTTC. Translated, it gives CASSRQAYGYTF.

The gene calls are TRBV7-2 and TRBJ2-3; 8 bases are a match to TRBD2. The germline CDR1 and CDR2 sequences are SGHTA and FQGNSA. Trimming took 5 bases from V and 8 from J; bases not matched to a gene: 9. This CDR3 has 14 amino acids. The CDR3 DNA reads TGTGCCAGCAGCCGTCGGGGGGGGGCGGTTACGCAGTATTTT. Amino acids: CASSRRGGAVTQYF.

This chain connects TRBV24-1 to TRBJ2-7, with D perhaps TRBD2 (6 bases). Germline values: CDR1 KGHDR, CDR2 SFDVKD. The V end lost 1 base, the J end lost 5 bases, and 14 bases lay between the germline ends. The CDR3 runs 15 residues. CDR3 amino acids: CATSDLSGGRHEQYF. In DNA, the CDR3 is TGTGCCACCAGTGATTTATCCGGGGGTCGGCACGAGCAGTACTTC.

This clone was found once. CDR3 loop: CASRGRGENTEAFF. CDR3 DNA: TGTGCCAGCAGGGGGAGGGGGGAGAACACTGAAGCTTTCTTT. This sequence joins TRBV2 and TRBJ1-1; D is perhaps TRBD1 (6 bases). Per germline, CDR1 SNHLY and CDR2 FYNNEI. This CDR3 spans 14 amino acids. V lost 6 bases and J 1 base, leaving 12 bases between the germline ends.

The rearrangement links TRBV18 to TRBJ1-6; D gene unclear. The CDR3 totals 14 residues. Germline CDR1 is KGHSH and CDR2 is LQKENI. The ends were cut back, 2 bases at V and 3 bases at J, with 5 bases in the middle. CDR3 nucleotides: TGTGCCAGCTCACCAGGCTTCTATAATTCACCCCTCCACTTT. Its protein product is CASSPGFYNSPLHF.

The chain recombines TRBV18 with TRBJ2-7, with 7 bases matching TRBD1. CDR3 size: 14 residues. Germline V gene lookup returns CDR1 KGHSH and CDR2 LQKENI. V lost 3 bases, J lost 1 base, and 3 bases stayed unmatched. The CDR3 sequence is CASSPSGGSYEQYF. The CDR3 DNA is TGTGCCAGCTCACCCTCAGGGGGTTCCTACGAGCAGTACTTC.

The genes are TRBV9 and TRBJ1-2; no reliable D call. This CDR3 has 15 residues. V lost 0 bases and J 0 bases, leaving 9 bases between the germline ends. Germline CDR1 is SGDLS and CDR2 is YYNGEE. CDR3 in amino acids: CASSVEFPANYGYTF. The CDR3 DNA reads TGTGCCAGCAGCGTAGAATTTCCAGCTAACTATGGCTACACCTTC.

This clone counts as large. The chain carries TRBV5-6 and TRBJ1-1; 8 bases align to TRBD1. The J segment lost 4 bases and the V segment lost 1 base, leaving 9 bases of the junction unmatched. The germline V gene encodes CDR1 SGHDT and CDR2 YYEEEE. The CDR3 extends over 16 amino acids. DNA of the CDR3: TGTGCCAGCAGCTTGTCTCCGCAGGGGGCAGGCACTGAAGCTTTCTTT. Residues: CASSLSPQGAGTEAFF.